The TCR beta chain described here comes from a study of blood T cell repertoires in COVID-19. Authors' data handling: Quantification of nucleated cells was approximated via reference gene primer amplification. Sequencing used immunoSEQ multiplex PCR; TCRdb keeps in-frame clones, though not all of them. Clonal size and the V and J genes are those of that table, whereas D and trimming came from the DNA. The top ten clones hold roughly 10% of a sample with 100,000 or so clones, 80% to 90% of them seen once. Germline V gene lookup returns CDR1 SGHNT and CDR2 YENEEA. Trimming removed 5 bases from V and 5 bases from J, with 12 bases in between. CDR3 size: 13 residues.

Material for sequencing was peripheral blood. The chain uses TRBV11-3 and TRBJ2-5; D not resolved. The sequence derives from a woman aged 65 to 85 with acute or convalescent COVID-19. Here the CDR3 reads CASSHGSAETQYF. CDR3 nucleotide sequence: TGTGCCAGCAGCCACGGGTCCGCGGAGACCCAGTACTTC.